This T cell receptor beta chain was identified in a study of somatic mutations in cytotoxic T cells in rheumatoid arthritis. Original processing notes: Published virus-specific TCRB sequences were rarely matched by patient CD8+ clones larger than 1%. Clones were sequenced by immunoSEQ multiplex PCR, and TCRdb holds only the in-frame ones, with some missing. The V and J calls and clone size are taken from that table; D and trimming were inferred from the DNA. This sample has about 30,000 clones; roughly four fifths occur once, and the top ten carry about 8.6%. Comment on this clone: The target antigen is unknown.

This CDR3 has 15 amino acids. General observations from the study: Over 20% of CD8+ cells belonged to the largest CD8+ clone in about an eighth of the 65 patients. Relative to age-matched healthy controls, rheumatoid arthritis patients did not differ significantly in CD8+ T-cell clonality. With age, CD8+ clonality increased in rheumatoid arthritis patients, whereas no such increase appeared in healthy controls.

This sequence originates from an adult with rheumatoid arthritis. This chain joins TRBV21-1 and TRBJ2-7; the table's D gene call, TRBD2, was not cross checked with the DNA. TRBV21-1 is a pseudogene. The sample was CD8+ T cells sorted from blood. The CDR3 is CASSPARGRASEQYF. DNA for the CDR3: TGTGCCAGCAGCCCGGCACGCGGGAGGGCCTCCGAGCAGTACTTC.